This TCR beta chain was identified in a study of blood T cells in healthy people across ages. Overall study results and limits: Observed TCR beta diversity per million T cells went down as age went up. This fall followed a roughly linear course with age.

Isolation recovered at least 7 million PBMCs from every sample. Worth noting for this clonotype: What it binds is unknown.

Through a sample-barcoded 5' primer and a J-beta primer mix, a second PCR was run for roughly 6 to 12 cycles. Unique molecular identifiers of 12 random nucleotides labeled each cDNA. CDR3-containing paired-end reads numbered at least 2.5 million in each sample. In TCRdb, the 5' RACE reads were re-called with MiXCR into one record per CDR3 protein. The repertoire includes about a million distinct CDR3 sequences, roughly 51% of them detected once, and about 22% sits in the top ten. The sequencing input was blood. The clonotype originates from a woman aged 60 to 75 in good health.

CDR3 sequence: CASSLGPVSYEQYF. The CDR3 nucleotides read TGTGCCAGCAGCCTCGGACCTGTCTCCTACGAGCAGTACTTC. This sequence joins TRBV3-1 and TRBJ2-7, with D unclear. The CDR3 totals 14 residues. Per germline, CDR1 LGHDT and CDR2 YNNKEL (reference sequence). V lost 4 bases and J lost 0, with 10 bases in between.